This T cell receptor beta chain originates from a study of T cells in localized non-small cell lung cancer. Overall study findings and caveats: Adjacent uninvolved lung tissue had the highest T cell clonality, exceeding tumor.

Worth noting for this clone: The antigen is not known.

The assay was immunoSEQ multiplex PCR, and TCRdb's table has in-frame clones only and misses some. The sample consists of about 3,500 clones, about 30% of them appearing once. The CDR3 length is 13 residues. Trimming cost V 7 bases and J 0 bases, with 10 bases left between them. Germline CDR1 reads MDHEN; CDR2 reads SYDVKM. This sequence joins TRBV28 and TRBJ2-7; D remains unclear. This TCR derives from a woman aged 35-75 years with stage I lung adenocarcinoma. The specimen comprised normal lung tissue next to the tumor, sampled before any cancer treatment. The CDR3 DNA is TGTGCCAGCACGACTTGGGACTCCTACGAGCAGTACTTC. As protein: CASTTWDSYEQYF.